The 23 T cell receptor beta chains below come from one sample, sequenced in a study of human T cells and chemical hapten exposure. Each CDR3 protein gets one entry after TCRdb re-called the RACE reads with MiXCR. The sample has more than 300,000 distinct CDR3 sequences; 4.5% to 7% are singletons. Time point indicated: pre-sensitization, week 0. Treatment defined: therapeutic diphenylcyclopropenone sensitization with weekly scalp DPC. This specimen was whole blood, taken in connection with sensitization to the hapten diphenylcyclopropenone (DPC). The receptors derive from a woman younger than 30 with alopecia areata. Some clones in this sample may be carry-over from other donors' samples.

This clonotype occurred a few times. This chain links TRBV5-1 with TRBJ1-1, with D hard to call. The V gene's germline CDR1 is SGHRS and CDR2 YFSETQ. Trimming pared 4 bases from V and 6 bases from J, leaving 16 bases between. The CDR3 length is 14 residues. The CDR3 loop reads CASSPRSGSAEAFF. As DNA, the CDR3 is TGCGCCAGCAGCCCACGTAGCGGGTCGGCTGAAGCTTTCTTT.

The chain links TRBV14 to TRBJ1-3; D is uncertain. CDR3 length: 12 residues. Trimming pared 6 bases from V and 2 bases from J, leaving 5 bases between. Germline V gives CDR1 SGHDN, CDR2 FVKESK. As DNA, the CDR3 is TGTGCCAGCAGAGAGGCTGGAAACACCATATATTTT. Amino acid sequence: CASREAGNTIYF.

This clonotype was seen repeatedly, ten times or more. This sequence joins TRBV25-1 and TRBJ2-7; D is perhaps TRBD1 or TRBD2 (5 bases each). Germline V gives CDR1 MGHDK, CDR2 SYGVNS. V was clipped by 3 bases and J by 2 bases, with 11 bases between them. The CDR3 runs 14 residues. CDR3 sequence (DNA): TGTGCCAGCAGTGAGGGGGAAGGAGCCTACGAGCAGTACTTC. It is translated as CASSEGEGAYEQYF.

This clonotype came up many times. This chain joins TRBV4-3 and TRBJ1-1, with D possibly matching TRBD1 (5 bases). This CDR3 comprises 15 residues. V was trimmed by 4 bases and J by 1 base, leaving 13 bases between them. The germline V gene has CDR1 LGHNA and CDR2 YSLEER. The CDR3 region has the DNA TGCGCCAGCAGCCGTGGCGCAGGGTCGAACACTGAAGCTTTCTTT. Translation: CASSRGAGSNTEAFF.

In this sample, this clonotype turned up many times. The chain couples TRBV20-1 to TRBJ2-7; D possibly corresponds to TRBD1 (5 bases). Germline V gene lookup returns CDR1 DFQATT and CDR2 SNEGSKA (reference sequence). CDR3 size: 12 residues. Deletions cut 5 bases from V and 3 bases from J, with 11 bases between. DNA of the CDR3: TGCAGTGCTTCCAGGGTTCTCTACGAGCAGTACTTC. It specifies CSASRVLYEQYF.

The chain combines TRBV4-3 with TRBJ2-7; no definite D call. V shed 0 bases and J shed 6 bases, with 12 bases lying between them. Germline CDR1 LGHNA, CDR2 YSLEER. This CDR3 is built from 14 residues. Written as DNA, the CDR3 is TGCGCCAGCAGCCAAGAGACCTTCTTTGGCGAGCAGTACTTC. Its protein is CASSQETFFGEQYF.

This clonotype was counted between two and nine times. The gene calls are TRBV27 and TRBJ2-3; no reliable D call. CDR3 length: 16 amino acids. The germline gives CDR1 MNHEY, CDR2 SMNVEV (reference sequence). V was cut by 5 bases and J by 7 bases, with 22 bases left in between. The CDR3: CASSPESGWKGHTQYF. DNA for the CDR3: TGTGCCAGCAGTCCTGAGAGTGGTTGGAAAGGGCATACGCAGTATTTT.

This clonotype was seen at least ten times. The J gene is TRBJ1-2, the V gene TRBV6-1, with 8 bases aligning to TRBD1. Germline values: CDR1 MNHNS, CDR2 SASEGT. The CDR3 runs to 14 residues. With V trimmed by 11 bases and J by 2 bases, 10 bases remained unmatched. Here the CDR3 DNA reads TGTGCCTCCCGAATCTGGACAGGGAACTATGGCTACACCTTC. Translated, it gives CASRIWTGNYGYTF.

This chain uses TRBV6-2 or TRBV6-3 with TRBJ2-2, with D unclear. Per the germline V gene, CDR1 is MNHEY and CDR2 is SVGEGT. There are 15 residues in the CDR3. The V end lost 3 bases, the J end lost 0 bases, and 8 bases lay between the germline ends. For the CDR3, the DNA is TGTGCCAGCAGTTATTGGCAAGCGAACACCGGGGAGCTGTTTTTT. It is translated as CASSYWQANTGELFF.

This clonotype was detected many times. This sequence joins TRBV12-3 or TRBV12-4 and TRBJ2-5, with TRBD1 as a possible D gene (7 bases). The V gene lost 3 bases and the J gene lost 4 bases, with 12 bases spanning the gap. The CDR3 totals 14 residues. The CDR3 region has the DNA TGTGCCAGCAGTTTGTCGGGGGACAGAGAGACCCAGTACTTC. Translation gives CASSLSGDRETQYF.

This clonotype was found a few times. This chain uses TRBV4-2 with TRBJ1-1; possibly TRBD1 for D (5 bases). V was shortened by 1 base and J by 4 bases, with 13 bases between the two germline ends. In germline, CDR1 is LGHNA, CDR2 YNFKEQ. This CDR3 comprises 15 residues. The CDR3 protein is CASSQAPGTGTEAFF. In DNA, the CDR3 is TGTGCCAGCAGCCAAGCCCCAGGGACGGGCACTGAAGCTTTCTTT.

This clonotype appeared many times. The chain has TRBV5-1 and TRBJ2-5; D remains ambiguous. The CDR3 contains 13 residues. The germline V gene encodes CDR1 SGHRS and CDR2 YFSETQ. The V end was cut by 6 bases, the J end by 2 bases, with 11 bases between. The DNA for the CDR3 is TGCGCCAGCAACACAGATATACAAGAGACCCAGTACTTC. It codes for CASNTDIQETQYF.

This clonotype was detected ten times or more. V and J are TRBV5-1 and TRBJ2-3, with 7 bases identical to TRBD2. Looked up from germline, CDR1 is SGHRS and CDR2 is YFSETQ. The CDR3 has 16 residues. V dropped 6 bases and J dropped 2; count of bases not matched to a gene: 12. The CDR3 DNA follows: TGCGCCAGCATGGGAACCCGAGGACTAGTCACAGATACGCAGTATTTT. Amino acid sequence: CASMGTRGLVTDTQYF.

The chain carries TRBV12-3 or TRBV12-4 and TRBJ1-1; 7 nucleotides align to TRBD1. CDR3 size: 13 residues. V shed 8 bases and J 0 bases; nucleotides not matched to a gene: 3. DNA for the CDR3: TGTGCCAGCGAACAGGGGATGAACACTGAAGCTTTCTTT. Its protein product is CASEQGMNTEAFF.

This clonotype was detected many times. The chain has TRBV6-2 or TRBV6-3 and TRBJ1-5, with D tentatively TRBD1 (5 bases). Between the trimmed V and J ends, which lost 2 bases and 5 bases, there was a span of 7 bases. Germline V gene sequence: CDR1 MNHEY, CDR2 SVGEGT. The CDR3 sequence is 13 residues long. The CDR3 here is CASSYVGDQPQHF. The CDR3 DNA is TGTGCCAGCAGTTACGTGGGGGATCAGCCCCAGCATTTT.

The chain couples TRBV4-3 to TRBJ1-1; D is undetermined. The V and J ends lost 0 bases and 5 bases respectively, with 10 bases between them. The CDR3 extends over 14 amino acids. The V gene's germline CDR1 is LGHNA and CDR2 YSLEER. Here the CDR3 reads CASSQEKLGTEAFF. CDR3 sequence (DNA): TGCGCCAGCAGCCAAGAAAAGTTAGGGACTGAAGCTTTCTTT.

This clonotype was counted a few times. The J gene is TRBJ2-2, the V gene TRBV6-5; D unresolved. CDR1 and CDR2 (germline): MNHEY, SVGAGI. The germline V and J ends were trimmed by 8 bases and 9 bases, with 19 bases remaining between them. The CDR3 totals 14 residues. This CDR3 is CASATRTPGRELFF. CDR3 nucleotide sequence: TGTGCCAGCGCTACCCGGACGCCTGGCCGGGAGCTGTTTTTT.

This clonotype was seen a handful of times. The CDR3 is CASVGTAGDHTF. As DNA, the CDR3 is TGTGCCAGCGTGGGGACGGCGGGTGATCACACCTTC. J is TRBJ1-2 and V is TRBV28; tentatively, D is TRBD1 (5 bases). CDR1 MDHEN and CDR2 SYDVKM come from the germline V gene. The CDR3 has 12 amino acids. With 8 bases removed from V and 12 bases from J, the gap between germline ends came to 19 bases.

This clonotype has a count of ten or more. J is TRBJ2-1 and V is TRBV20-1; 8 bases are a match to TRBD2. Trimming removed 6 bases from V and 3 bases from J; junction bases left unmatched: 4. Germline V CDR1 and CDR2: DFQATT, SNEGSKA (reference sequence). This CDR3 contains 13 residues. The CDR3: CSARGGHYNEQFF. The CDR3 DNA sequence: TGCAGTGCCCGGGGGGGCCACTACAATGAGCAGTTCTTC.

The table lists this clonotype with many counts. This chain joins TRBV12-3 or TRBV12-4 and TRBJ1-6, with D unclear. The CDR3 runs 14 residues. Trimming took 4 bases from V and 4 from J, leaving 8 bases between them. The CDR3 DNA is TGTGCCAGCAGTTCTGGCAGGTATAATTCACCCCTCCACTTT. Translated: CASSSGRYNSPLHF.

This clonotype has only a few counts. DNA of the CDR3: TGTGCCAGCAGCCCTAGGACAGGGATTTTTGAAGCTTTCTTT. Translating gives CASSPRTGIFEAFF. The chain is built from TRBV5-4 and TRBJ1-1; 8 nucleotides agree with TRBD1. V lost 4 bases, J lost 7 bases, and 9 bases stayed unmatched. Germline CDR1 and CDR2: SGHNT and YYREEE (reference sequence). The length of the CDR3 is 14 residues.

In this sample, this clonotype turned up many times. The chain is built from TRBV3-1 and TRBJ1-4; tentative D call: TRBD1 (5 bases). V was clipped by 4 bases and J by 2 bases, with 17 bases between them. Germline CDR1 LGHDT, CDR2 YNNKEL (reference sequence). CDR3 length: 17 amino acids. The CDR3 sequence: CASSPRQGGTTNEKLFF. As DNA, the CDR3 is TGTGCCAGCAGCCCGAGGCAGGGTGGTACGACTAATGAAAAACTGTTTTTT.

The V and J genes are TRBV6-2 or TRBV6-3 and TRBJ2-3; the D gene is possibly TRBD2 (5 bases). There are 16 residues in the CDR3. CDR1 is MNHEY and CDR2 is SVGEGT in the germline V gene. The V end lost 2 bases, the J end lost 2 bases, and 14 bases lay between the germline ends. CDR3 protein: CASSYRGFFNTDTQYF. The CDR3 nucleotides are TGTGCCAGCAGTTACCGGGGTTTTTTTAACACAGATACGCAGTATTTT.